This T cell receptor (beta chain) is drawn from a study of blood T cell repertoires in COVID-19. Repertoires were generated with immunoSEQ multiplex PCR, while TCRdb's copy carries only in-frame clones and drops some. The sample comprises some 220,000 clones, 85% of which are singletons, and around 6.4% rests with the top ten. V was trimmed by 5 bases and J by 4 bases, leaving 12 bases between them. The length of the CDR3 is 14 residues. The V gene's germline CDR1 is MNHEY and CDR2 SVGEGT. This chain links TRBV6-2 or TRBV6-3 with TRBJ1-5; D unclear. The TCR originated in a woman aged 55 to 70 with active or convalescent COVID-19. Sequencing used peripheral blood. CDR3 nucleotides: TGTGCCAGCAGTAGGGCGGGATCAAATCAGCCCCAGCATTTT. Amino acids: CASSRAGSNQPQHF.